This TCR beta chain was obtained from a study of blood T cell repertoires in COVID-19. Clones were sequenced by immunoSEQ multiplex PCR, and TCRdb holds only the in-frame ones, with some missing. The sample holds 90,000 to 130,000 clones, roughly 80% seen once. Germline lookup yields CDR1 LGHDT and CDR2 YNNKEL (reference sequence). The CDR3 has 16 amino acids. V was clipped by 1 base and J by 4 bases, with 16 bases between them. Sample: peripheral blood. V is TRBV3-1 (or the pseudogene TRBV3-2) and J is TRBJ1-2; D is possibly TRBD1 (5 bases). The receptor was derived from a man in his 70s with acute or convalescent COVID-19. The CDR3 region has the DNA TGTGCCAGCAGCCAAGGATGGGCGGGGCTTAGCTATGGCTACACCTTC. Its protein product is CASSQGWAGLSYGYTF.